One sample yielded the 21 T cell receptor beta chains listed below, sequenced in a study of TIL therapy for anti-PD-1-resistant metastatic lung cancer. Sequencing used immunoSEQ v3. Measured with immunoSEQ multiplex PCR; TCRdb has only the in-frame clones, and not every one. This table has around 100,000 clones, about three fifths appearing once. As for time point: pre-treatment sample, taken before nivolumab and TIL therapy. The tumor samples were excised metastases, mostly pleural nodules or supraclavicular lymph nodes. The sample in question was tumor tissue, obtained at baseline. The source of these receptors is a person aged 25-85 years with non-small cell lung cancer.

This chain links TRBV5-6 with TRBJ2-7; no definite D call. The CDR3 contains 16 residues. V was pared by 0 bases and J by 2 bases, with 15 bases between. Germline V CDR1 and CDR2: SGHDT, YYEEEE. The CDR3 nucleotides are TGTGCCAGCAGCTTGGCCCCCTCGGACCCCACCTACGAGCAGTACTTC. It yields the protein CASSLAPSDPTYEQYF.

V and J are TRBV30 and TRBJ1-3, with 8 bases fitting TRBD1. Per the germline V gene, CDR1 is GTSNPN and CDR2 is SVGIG (reference sequence). The CDR3 consists of 13 residues. CDR3 DNA sequence: TGTGGTGGACAGGGCTTGTCTGGAAACACCATATATTTT. This translates into CGGQGLSGNTIYF.

This clone was detected ten times or more. The chain carries TRBV2 and TRBJ1-1; 7 positions match TRBD1. The ends lost 5 bases at V and 4 bases at J; junction bases unmatched: 7. CDR1 is SNHLY and CDR2 is FYNNEI in the germline V gene. This CDR3 has 14 residues. Here the CDR3 reads CASSRRGLATEAFF. The CDR3 nucleotides are TGTGCCAGCAGTCGAAGGGGGCTGGCCACTGAAGCTTTCTTT.

This clone was detected only once. The CDR3 loop is CASSYSRQYYEQYF. CDR3 coding DNA: TGTGCCAGCAGTTACTCGCGGCAGTACTACGAGCAGTACTTC. V gene TRBV6-6 combines with J gene TRBJ2-7, with D hard to call. CDR1 MNHNY and CDR2 SVGAGI come from the germline V gene (reference sequence). With 0 bases removed from V and 3 bases from J, the gap between germline ends came to 9 bases. The CDR3 runs 14 residues.

The chain has TRBV4-1 and TRBJ2-3, with 8 bases fitting TRBD2. Germline loops: CDR1 MGHRA, CDR2 YSYEKL. This CDR3 is 16 amino acids long. J was trimmed by 4 bases and V by 0 bases; bases with no gene match: 6. The CDR3 region has the DNA TGCGCCAGCAGCCAAGATAGGGGACTAGGGGCAGATACGCAGTATTTT. It specifies CASSQDRGLGADTQYF.

This chain uses TRBV28 with TRBJ1-2; D gene ambiguous. The germline V gene has CDR1 MDHEN and CDR2 SYDVKM. V lost 6 bases and J 2 bases, leaving 10 bases between the germline ends. The CDR3 consists of 13 residues. The CDR3: CASRVAGNYGYTF. The CDR3 bases are TGTGCCAGCAGAGTGGCGGGAAACTATGGCTACACCTTC.

This clone showed up just a few times. The chain is built from TRBV27 and TRBJ2-2, with a tentative D call TRBD2 (7 bases). V was shortened by 7 bases and J by 3 bases, with 15 bases between the two germline ends. Germline CDR1 MNHEY, CDR2 SMNVEV (reference sequence). CDR3 length: 15 amino acids. The CDR3 region is CASTRGRGDTGELFF. The CDR3 DNA sequence: TGTGCCAGCACCAGAGGGAGGGGGGACACCGGGGAGCTGTTTTTT.

The chain links TRBV6-2 or TRBV6-3 to TRBJ2-1; D remains unclear. The germline V gene has CDR1 MNHEY and CDR2 SVGEGT. The CDR3 extends over 15 amino acids. Trimming took off 2 bases at V and 4 bases at J, with 12 bases between the two ends. The CDR3 DNA is TGTGCCAGCAGTTACGGCTGGGAATCGTACAATGAGCAGTTCTTC. This translates into CASSYGWESYNEQFF.

Worth noting for this clone: Other DNA sequences within the sample encode an identical CDR3. This CDR3 is CASSLGGPDTQYF. The CDR3 DNA follows: TGCGCCAGCAGCTTGGGGGGGCCAGATACGCAGTATTTT. This chain links TRBV5-1 with TRBJ2-3; possibly TRBD1 for D (6 bases). The CDR3 is 13 amino acids. Germline lookup yields CDR1 SGHRS and CDR2 YFSETQ. V lost 0 bases and J 4 bases, leaving 6 bases between the germline ends.

This rearrangement joins TRBV3-1 (or the pseudogene TRBV3-2) to TRBJ2-3; 12 bases are a match to TRBD2. This CDR3 contains 17 residues. CDR1 and CDR2 (germline): LGHDT, YNNKEL (reference sequence). V was clipped by 3 bases and J by 6 bases; unmatched bases: 10. The CDR3 sequence is CASSHWTSGIPADTQYF. CDR3 DNA: TGTGCCAGCAGCCACTGGACTAGCGGGATCCCGGCTGATACGCAGTATTTT.

The chain combines TRBV7-2 with TRBJ2-3, with TRBD2 matching over 15 bases. CDR3 length equals 15 residues. V was clipped by 5 bases and J by 6 bases; unmatched bases: 3. Germline loops: CDR1 SGHTA, CDR2 FQGNSA. The CDR3 region has the DNA TGTGCCAGCAGCCCAGGGACTAGCGGGAGGGATACGCAGTATTTT. It codes for CASSPGTSGRDTQYF. The variable domain in full, completed from reference TRBV7-2 and TRBJ2-3, reads GAGVSQSPSNKVTEKGKDVELRCDPISGHTALYWYRQSLGQGLEFLIYFQGNSAPDKSGLPSDRFSAERTGGSVSTLTIQRTQQEDSAVYLCASSPGTSGRDTQYFGPGTRLTVL.

In this sample, this clone turned up once. The chain has TRBV6-5 and TRBJ1-5; D is possibly TRBD1 (6 bases). Trimming cost V 4 bases and J 2 bases, with 9 bases left between them. The CDR3 is 14 residues long. Germline V lookup: CDR1 MNHEY, CDR2 SVGAGI. The CDR3 DNA is TGTGCCAGCAGTTTCGCAGGGGGCAATCAGCCCCAGCATTTT. Protein sequence: CASSFAGGNQPQHF.

This sequence joins TRBV5-4 and TRBJ2-7, with 8 bases lining up with TRBD1. CDR3 size: 15 residues. CDR1 is SGHNT and CDR2 is YYREEE in the germline V gene (reference sequence). V was clipped by 0 bases and J by 2 bases; unmatched bases: 4. The CDR3, as DNA: TGTGCCAGCAGCTTGGCGGACAGGGTCCCCTACGAGCAGTACTTC. Its protein is CASSLADRVPYEQYF. Full variable domain (rest looked up from reference TRBV5-4 and TRBJ2-7): ETGVTQSPTHLIKTRGQQVTLRCSSQSGHNTVSWYQQALGQGPQFIFQYYREEENGRGNFPPRFSGLQFPNYSSELNVNALELDDSALYLCASSLADRVPYEQYFGPGTRLTVT.

This clone showed up just a few times. The rearrangement joins TRBV30 to TRBJ2-3, with D tentatively TRBD2 (6 bases). This CDR3 is 13 amino acids long. Germline CDR1 and CDR2: GTSNPN and SVGIG (reference sequence). Trimming left V 3 bases short and J 4 bases short, with 11 bases between. The CDR3 loop reads CAWRTPSADTQYF. CDR3 in DNA: TGTGCCTGGAGGACCCCTAGCGCAGATACGCAGTATTTT.

V and J are TRBV12-3 or TRBV12-4 and TRBJ2-5, with 9 bases matching TRBD1. This CDR3 has 13 amino acids. V shed 6 bases, J shed 4 bases, and the junction held 3 bases outside the gene matches. CDR3 loop: CASRTGGGETQYF. CDR3 nucleotides: TGTGCCAGCAGAACAGGGGGCGGAGAGACCCAGTACTTC.

This sequence joins TRBV5-6 and TRBJ2-1; D is tentatively TRBD1 or TRBD2 (7 bases each). The germline V gene encodes CDR1 SGHDT and CDR2 YYEEEE. The CDR3 contains 16 residues. V gave up 0 bases and J gave up 2 bases, with 12 bases separating them. In DNA form, the CDR3 reads TGTGCCAGCAGCTTGGCCGGGGGGACAGCCTACAATGAGCAGTTCTTC. Amino acid sequence: CASSLAGGTAYNEQFF.

This clone was seen a few times. V and J are TRBV15 and TRBJ2-5; tentatively, D is TRBD2 (5 bases). Trimming cost V 0 bases and J 2 bases, with 7 bases left between them. The CDR3 runs to 14 residues. The V gene's germline CDR1 is LNHNV and CDR2 YYDKDF (reference sequence). The CDR3 sequence: CATSRDPGQETQYF. CDR3 DNA sequence: TGTGCCACCAGCAGAGATCCGGGGCAAGAGACCCAGTACTTC.

DNA for the CDR3: TGTGCCAGCAGTGTAGAGACTAGTCCCGAGCAGTACTTC. It translates to CASSVETSPEQYF. The V and J genes are TRBV2 and TRBJ2-7; perhaps TRBD2 as D (6 bases). The V end lost 4 bases, the J end lost 6 bases, and 13 bases lay between the germline ends. Per germline, CDR1 SNHLY and CDR2 FYNNEI. The CDR3 length is 13 residues.

The gene calls are TRBV11-2 and TRBJ2-7, with D possibly called TRBD1 or TRBD2 (5 bases each). The ends were cut back, 1 base at V and 7 bases at J, with 17 bases in the middle. This CDR3 is 15 amino acids long. CDR1 is SGHAT and CDR2 is FQNNGV in the germline V gene. The CDR3, as DNA: TGTGCCAGCAGCTTAGTAGCCGGGACCCCTCTAGAGCAGTACTTC. It yields the protein CASSLVAGTPLEQYF.

The genes are TRBV19 and TRBJ2-5; D not resolved. With 0 bases removed from V and 6 bases from J, the gap between germline ends came to 8 bases. This CDR3 comprises 13 residues. Germline assignment: CDR1 LNHDA and CDR2 SQIVND (reference sequence). CDR3 nucleotides: TGTGCCAGTAGTATAGAGTTCGGACAGACCCAGTACTTC. It specifies CASSIEFGQTQYF.

The chain recombines TRBV3-1 (or the pseudogene TRBV3-2) with TRBJ1-5; D unresolved. The germline CDR1 and CDR2 sequences are LGHDT and YNNKEL (reference sequence). This CDR3 has 13 residues. V shed 2 bases and J shed 3 bases, with 5 bases lying between them. The CDR3 protein is CASSQTANQPQHF. The CDR3 DNA follows: TGTGCCAGCAGCCAAACAGCCAATCAGCCCCAGCATTTT.